The 9 T cell receptor beta chains below were found in one sample sequenced in a study of blood T cell repertoires in COVID-19. Generated by immunoSEQ multiplex PCR, the TCRdb table keeps only in-frame clones and is missing some. This table holds about 200,000 clones, approximately 80% found once. Sequencing was performed on peripheral blood. These receptors were collected from a human donor with acute or convalescent COVID-19. The donor label of this sample is uncertain.

The J gene is TRBJ2-3, the V gene TRBV19, with 15 bases aligning to TRBD2. The trim removed 3 bases at V and 1 base at J, leaving 8 bases unmatched. Looked up from germline, CDR1 is LNHDA and CDR2 is SQIVND (reference sequence). The CDR3 is 19 amino acids. Here the CDR3 DNA reads TGTGCCAGTAGTATCCCCGGGACTAGCGGGAGGAGGGGCACAGATACGCAGTATTTT. This gives the protein CASSIPGTSGRRGTDTQYF.

The chain employs TRBV14 and TRBJ1-4, with D uncertain. This CDR3 has 14 amino acids. Germline assignment: CDR1 SGHDN and CDR2 FVKESK. The ends were cut back, 0 bases at V and 8 bases at J, with 10 bases in the middle. The CDR3 here is CASSQDSRREKLFF. The CDR3 coding sequence is TGTGCCAGCAGCCAAGATTCCCGGCGGGAAAAACTGTTTTTT.

This chain joins TRBV2 and TRBJ1-1; a weak D match, TRBD1 (6 bases). Per the germline V gene, CDR1 is SNHLY and CDR2 is FYNNEI. V shed 1 base and J shed 6 bases, with 18 bases lying between them. This CDR3 is 16 amino acids long. The CDR3 nucleotides read TGTGCCAGCAGTGAAGGGTTTGGACAGCTTAGGCCTGAAGCTTTCTTT. Translation gives CASSEGFGQLRPEAFF.

This clone appeared a few times. The chain uses TRBV7-3 and TRBJ1-5, with 10 bases fitting TRBD1. This CDR3 is built from 21 residues. Germline CDR1 is SGHTA and CDR2 is FQGTGA. Germline trimming cut 5 bases from V and 2 bases from J; bases unmatched to any gene: 21. In DNA form, the CDR3 reads TGTGCCAGCAGCCCGGGACAGGGGAACCTAAGGGCGCTTTGGGGCAATCAGCCCCAGCATTTT. Its translation is CASSPGQGNLRALWGNQPQHF.

The V and J genes are TRBV6-6 and TRBJ1-2; a possible D gene is TRBD1 (6 bases). The CDR3 has 14 residues. In germline, CDR1 is MNHNY, CDR2 SVGAGI (reference sequence). The V gene lost 9 bases and the J gene lost 1 base, with 15 bases spanning the gap. CDR3 nucleotide sequence: TGTGCCAGTGGGGACACCATCTATAACTATGGCTACACCTTC. Protein sequence: CASGDTIYNYGYTF.

The rearrangement links TRBV7-9 to TRBJ1-1; 9 positions agree with TRBD1. Germline trimming cut 3 bases from V and 4 bases from J; bases unmatched to any gene: 9. This CDR3 has 16 residues. Germline assignment: CDR1 SEHNR and CDR2 FQNEAQ (reference sequence). DNA of the CDR3: TGTGCCAGCAGCTTTGCCGGGACAGGGTCTTCCACTGAAGCTTTCTTT. This sequence encodes CASSFAGTGSSTEAFF.

This clone occurred a few times. Written as DNA, the CDR3 is TGTGCCAGCAGCTTATGGGGGGATCAGCCCCAGCATTTT. Encoded protein: CASSLWGDQPQHF. This rearrangement joins TRBV7-2 to TRBJ1-5, with D maybe TRBD1 (5 bases). This CDR3 spans 13 amino acids. Trimming removed 2 bases from V and 5 bases from J, with 7 bases in between. Germline V CDR1 and CDR2: SGHTA, FQGNSA.

This clone appeared once. This chain joins TRBV25-1 and TRBJ2-7; D is unclear. V was cut by 4 bases and J by 3 bases, with 4 bases left in between. Germline V gives CDR1 MGHDK, CDR2 SYGVNS. This CDR3 is 11 amino acids long. The CDR3 here is CASSVNYEQYF. The DNA of the CDR3 is TGTGCCAGCAGTGTAAACTACGAGCAGTACTTC.

V usage is TRBV9 and J usage is TRBJ1-1; no clear D. The CDR3 is 13 residues long. Between the trimmed V and J ends, which lost 0 bases and 1 base, there was a span of 4 bases. CDR1 and CDR2 from the germline V gene are SGDLS and YYNGEE. DNA for the CDR3: TGTGCCAGCAGCGTAGGGCCGAACACTGAAGCTTTCTTT. It is translated as CASSVGPNTEAFF. The variable domain in full, completed from reference TRBV9 and TRBJ1-1, reads DSGVTQTPKHLITATGQRVTLRCSPRSGDLSVYWYQQSLDQGLQFLIQYYNGEERAKGNILERFSAQQFPDLHSELNLSSLELGDSALYFCASSVGPNTEAFFGQGTRLTVV.